These 16 T cell receptor beta chains came from one sample sequenced in a study of cytomegalovirus exposure and HLA in healthy donors. The PCR contained 60 Vbeta and 13 Jbeta primers. Sequenced by immunoSEQ multiplex PCR; TCRdb stores in-frame clones only, minus some. This table holds over 150,000 clones, 60% to 85% found once. What was sequenced was PBMCs. Receptors originate from a woman in her fifties or sixties in good health and CMV-seropositive.

V is TRBV7-2 and J is TRBJ2-1, with 12 positions matching TRBD2. With V trimmed by 5 bases and J by 1 base, 3 bases remained unmatched. Germline CDR1 reads SGHTA; CDR2 reads FQGNSA. The length of the CDR3 is 16 residues. The CDR3 spells CASSKGLAGSYNEQFF. The CDR3 DNA follows: TGTGCCAGCAGCAAGGGACTAGCGGGTTCCTACAATGAGCAGTTCTTC.

This sequence joins TRBV12-5 and TRBJ1-4; tentative D call: TRBD1 (5 bases). Germline lookup yields CDR1 LGHNT and CDR2 FRNRAP. This CDR3 comprises 21 residues. V lost 0 bases to trimming and J lost 4 bases, with 27 bases between them. CDR3 residues: CASGLVKERGIKFRFNEKLFF. As DNA, the CDR3 is TGTGCTAGTGGTTTGGTGAAGGAGCGGGGCATTAAATTTAGATTTAATGAAAAACTGTTTTTT.

This sequence joins TRBV2 and TRBJ1-6, with D perhaps TRBD1 (6 bases). V dropped 2 bases and J dropped 5 bases, with 10 bases sitting between them. The CDR3 is made up of 15 amino acids. The germline CDR1 and CDR2 sequences are SNHLY and FYNNEI. CDR3 sequence reads: CASSENRVNNSPLHF. The CDR3 DNA reads as TGTGCCAGCAGTGAAAACAGGGTCAATAATTCACCCCTCCACTTT.

There are a few counts of this clone. DNA for the CDR3: TGCGCCAGCAGCCAAGATATGAGTCCCCGGCAGTACTTC. It is translated as CASSQDMSPRQYF. V gene TRBV4-1 combines with J gene TRBJ2-7; no definite D call. Trimming shortened V by 0 bases and J by 9 bases, and 12 bases separated the two germline ends. Germline V gene lookup returns CDR1 MGHRA and CDR2 YSYEKL. The length of the CDR3 is 13 residues.

V usage is TRBV11-3 and J usage is TRBJ1-1; a weak D match, TRBD1 (6 bases). The V end was cut by 5 bases, the J end by 3 bases, with 19 bases between. Germline assignment: CDR1 SGHNT and CDR2 YENEEA. The CDR3 has 16 residues. CDR3 coding DNA: TGTGCCAGCAGCCCTGCATACGACAGGCGAGACACTGAAGCTTTCTTT. Amino acid sequence: CASSPAYDRRDTEAFF.

V is TRBV5-4 and J is TRBJ1-1; 8 bases are a match to TRBD1. V lost 3 bases and J lost 11; bases outside the gene matches: 9. The germline V gene has CDR1 SGHNT and CDR2 YYREEE (reference sequence). The CDR3 extends over 13 amino acids. The CDR3 DNA is TGTGCCAGCAGCTCAGACAGGGGAACTGGCGCTTTCTTT. It codes for CASSSDRGTGAFF.

V is TRBV25-1 and J is TRBJ1-2; a weak D match, TRBD1 (5 bases). V lost 6 bases, J lost 5 bases, and 22 bases lay in between. This CDR3 has 16 amino acids. Germline CDR1 and CDR2: MGHDK and SYGVNS. CDR3 residues: CASRTSGAGNQYGYTF. In nucleotides, the CDR3 is TGTGCCAGCAGGACGAGTGGGGCAGGGAACCAGTATGGCTACACCTTC.

This chain links TRBV9 with TRBJ2-1; the match to TRBD2 covers 8 bases. The length of the CDR3 is 20 residues. V lost 0 bases to trimming and J lost 0 bases; unmatched junction nucleotides: 14. Looked up from germline, CDR1 is SGDLS and CDR2 is YYNGEE. The CDR3 region is CASSVGLSGGLPSSYNEQFF. In nucleotides, the CDR3 is TGTGCCAGCAGCGTAGGTTTGAGCGGGGGCCTGCCCAGCTCCTACAATGAGCAGTTCTTC.

The CDR3 reads CASVGLAGGPKETQYF. In nucleotides, the CDR3 is TGTGCCAGCGTGGGACTAGCGGGAGGGCCTAAAGAGACCCAGTACTTC. The genes are TRBV5-4 and TRBJ2-5; 16 bases map to TRBD2. This CDR3 is built from 16 residues. The ends lost 7 bases at V and 3 bases at J; junction bases unmatched: 6. Germline lookup yields CDR1 SGHNT and CDR2 YYREEE (reference sequence).

This CDR3 is CASSQDRARGTEAFF. The CDR3 region has the DNA TGCGCCAGCAGCCAAGATAGGGCCAGGGGCACTGAAGCTTTCTTT. The rearrangement links TRBV4-3 to TRBJ1-1; D perhaps matches TRBD1 (6 bases). Germline CDR1 LGHNA, CDR2 YSLEER. The CDR3 extends over 15 amino acids. V was trimmed by 0 bases and J by 4 bases, leaving 12 bases between them.

Written as DNA, the CDR3 is TGTGCCAGCAGCTCGTTAGCGGCTCCCACAGATACGCAGTATTTT. It specifies CASSSLAAPTDTQYF. The chain is built from TRBV7-2 and TRBJ2-3, with TRBD2 as a possible D gene (6 bases). Germline CDR1 SGHTA, CDR2 FQGNSA. Trimming pared 4 bases from V and 2 bases from J, leaving 13 bases between. This CDR3 spans 15 amino acids.

The rearrangement joins TRBV4-1 to TRBJ1-5, with D possibly being TRBD1 (5 bases). The germline V and J ends were trimmed by 0 bases and 2 bases, with 8 bases remaining between them. The CDR3 covers 15 residues. Germline-derived CDR1 and CDR2 are MGHRA and YSYEKL. The CDR3 is CASSQEGTRNQPQHF. DNA for the CDR3: TGCGCCAGCAGCCAAGAAGGGACTCGCAATCAGCCCCAGCATTTT.

The chain carries TRBV9 and TRBJ1-1; possibly TRBD1 for D (6 bases). Germline CDR1 and CDR2: SGDLS and YYNGEE. This CDR3 is 13 amino acids long. The V end lost 3 bases, the J end lost 3 bases, and 9 bases lay between the germline ends. CDR3 nucleotides: TGTGCCAGCAGCGGGACAGATTACACTGAAGCTTTCTTT. Translated: CASSGTDYTEAFF.

The rearrangement joins TRBV7-9 to TRBJ2-5; 12 nucleotides match TRBD2. Trimming removed 4 bases from V and 3 bases from J; junction bases left unmatched: 6. The germline CDR1 and CDR2 sequences are SEHNR and FQNEAQ (reference sequence). The CDR3 extends over 16 amino acids. DNA of the CDR3: TGTGCCAGCAGCTCCGGACTAGCGGGGCCCGAAGAGACCCAGTACTTC. Its translation: CASSSGLAGPEETQYF.

The chain combines TRBV28 with TRBJ1-4; TRBD1 matches 7 bases. The CDR3 consists of 16 residues. The junction had 10 bases not matched to a gene; V was cut back by 4 bases and J by 5 bases. Germline values: CDR1 MDHEN, CDR2 SYDVKM. CDR3 sequence reads: CASSSPSGTENEKLFF. As DNA, the CDR3 is TGTGCCAGCAGTTCCCCCTCCGGGACAGAGAATGAAAAACTGTTTTTT.

The gene calls are TRBV11-2 and TRBJ2-3, with D possibly TRBD2 on 5 matching bases. Germline V gives CDR1 SGHAT, CDR2 FQNNGV. There are 13 residues in the CDR3. Trimming shortened V by 3 bases and J by 1 base, and 5 bases separated the two germline ends. CDR3 coding DNA: TGTGCCAGCAGCTTCGGGGGCACAGATACGCAGTATTTT. It translates to CASSFGGTDTQYF.